The 2 T cell receptor beta chains below were found in one sample sequenced in a study of human T cells and chemical hapten exposure. Each CDR3 protein gets one entry after TCRdb re-called the RACE reads with MiXCR. This table holds about 120,000 distinct CDR3 sequences, about 13% found once. Time point specified: pre-sensitization, week 0. This sample's treatment: therapeutic diphenylcyclopropenone sensitization with weekly scalp DPC. The specimen comprised whole blood, sampled in connection with sensitization to the hapten diphenylcyclopropenone (DPC). The receptors shown here come from a woman between 18 and 30 years old with alopecia areata. Some clones in this sample may be carry-over from other donors' samples.

This clonotype has a handful of counts. The V call is TRBV2, the J call TRBJ1-6; D call uncertain. The CDR3 is 13 amino acids. The ends were cut back, 1 base at V and 6 bases at J, with 4 bases in the middle. CDR1 and CDR2 from the germline V gene are SNHLY and FYNNEI. In DNA form, the CDR3 reads TGTGCCAGCAGTGAAGTACCTAATTCACCCCTCCACTTT. This gives the protein CASSEVPNSPLHF.

V is TRBV3-2 and J is TRBJ2-7. TRBV3-2 is a pseudogene locus. The CDR3 is 10 amino acids. This chain's CDR3 is CASSQYEQYF. For the CDR3, the DNA is TGTGCCAGCAGCCAATACGAGCAGTACTTC.